This T cell receptor (beta chain) was recovered during a study of OX40 agonist ivuxolimab in advanced cancers. Study-level findings and limits: Antigen specificity remained undetermined for the expanded peripheral T cells.

In this sample, this clone turned up once. Antigen specificity is unknown. Germline V lookup: CDR1 SGDLS, CDR2 YYNGEE. The V end lost 7 bases, the J end lost 5 bases, and 22 bases lay between the germline ends. The CDR3 covers 17 residues. The table came from immunoSEQ multiplex PCR; TCRdb's copy has only in-frame clones and leaves some out. The sample includes 55,000 to 60,000 clones, about four fifths seen only once; the top ten take 0.6% to 0.8%. The sequence was collected from an adult with an advanced solid tumor such as melanoma, head and neck, liver or kidney cancer. The material sequenced was CD4+ or CD8+ T cells sorted from blood, taken in a trial of the OX40 agonist ivuxolimab. The chain is built from TRBV9 and TRBJ2-6; D uncertain. This CDR3 is CASLQWYKQSRANVLTF. The CDR3 nucleotides read TGTGCCAGCCTGCAGTGGTACAAACAAAGTCGGGCCAACGTCCTGACTTTC.